This paragraph reports one TCR beta chain. Its antigen is undetermined. These data originate in a study of post-analysis software for immune sequencing data. Study-level findings and limits: TRBV5-6, TRBV5-1 and TRBV20-1 were among roughly 5 TRBV segments more frequent in patients than controls. Normalized Chao1 diversity was significantly reduced in patients versus controls.

TCR beta cDNA libraries included unique molecular identifiers. Via MiXCR, TCRdb re-called the PCR reads, giving one row per CDR3 protein. The sample records about 400,000 distinct CDR3 sequences, less than 40% being singletons. CDR1 is SEHNR and CDR2 is FQNEAQ in the germline V gene (reference sequence). This CDR3 is 14 amino acids long. Trimming removed 1 base at V and 1 base at J, with 7 bases between. Sequenced: blood. This clonotype was obtained from a girl between 10 and 17 years old with multiple sclerosis. The gene calls are TRBV7-9 and TRBJ2-5; no clear D gene. The CDR3 DNA reads TGTGCCAGCAGCTTAGGGGAAACCCAAGAGACCCAGTACTTC. Translation: CASSLGETQETQYF.